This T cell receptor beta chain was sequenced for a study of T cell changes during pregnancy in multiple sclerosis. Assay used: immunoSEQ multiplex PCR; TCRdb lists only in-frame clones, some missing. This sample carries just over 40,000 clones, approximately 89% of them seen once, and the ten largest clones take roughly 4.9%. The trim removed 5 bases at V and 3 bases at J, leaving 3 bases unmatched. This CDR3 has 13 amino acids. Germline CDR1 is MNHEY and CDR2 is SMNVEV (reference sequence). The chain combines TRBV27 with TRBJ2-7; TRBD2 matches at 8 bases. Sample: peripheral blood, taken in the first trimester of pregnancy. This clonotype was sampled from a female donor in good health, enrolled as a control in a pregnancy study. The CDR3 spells CASSRLAYYEQYF. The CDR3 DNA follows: TGTGCCAGCAGTCGACTAGCGTACTACGAGCAGTACTTC.